Shown below are 29 T cell receptor beta chains from a single sample sequenced in a study of beta chain features in type 1 diabetes. Findings of the study overall: In every one of the four CD4+ subsets, TCRB CDR3s were moderately but significantly shorter in Type 1 diabetes patients.

Reverse transcription of all isolated RNA meant that expressed TCRB transcripts were sequenced. Assay: immunoSEQ multiplex PCR; the TCRdb copy retains only in-frame clones and omits some. The data hold 130,000 to 150,000 clones, with 10% to 15% observed a single time. What these receptors recognize is not known. The specimen was central memory CD4+ T cells from blood. The receptors here all came from a man between 18 and 35 years old with type 1 diabetes.

This clone occurred a few times. V is TRBV4-1 and J is TRBJ1-3; TRBD1 is a possible D gene (5 bases). Per germline, CDR1 MGHRA and CDR2 YSYEKL. The V gene lost 5 bases and the J gene lost 4 bases, with 15 bases spanning the gap. This CDR3 contains 15 residues. CDR3 sequence: CASSYSLWGGNTIYF. The CDR3 DNA sequence: TGCGCCAGCAGCTACTCCCTCTGGGGGGGAAACACCATATATTTT.

This clone has more than one count but fewer than ten. The CDR3 DNA follows: TGCGCCAGCAGCTTTGGACAGGGGGATGAAAAACTGTTTTTT. It encodes CASSFGQGDEKLFF. The chain has TRBV5-1 and TRBJ1-4; the match to TRBD1 covers 10 bases. The CDR3 contains 14 residues. After removal of 2 bases from V and 6 bases from J, the junction contained 1 base not matched to a gene. In germline, CDR1 is SGHRS, CDR2 YFSETQ. The entire variable domain, with the rest obtained from reference TRBV5-1 and TRBJ1-4, is as follows: KAGVTQTPRYLIKTRGQQVTLSCSPISGHRSVSWYQQTPGQGLQFLFEYFSETQRNKGNFPGRFSGRQFSNSRSEMNVSTLELGDSALYLCASSFGQGDEKLFFGSGTQLSVL.

The genes are TRBV5-6 and TRBJ2-5; either TRBD1 or TRBD2 may supply D (6 bases each). This CDR3 is built from 14 residues. Germline CDR1 SGHDT, CDR2 YYEEEE. Trimming left V 1 base short and J 2 bases short, with 9 bases between. The CDR3 region is CASSLLGGQETQYF. As DNA, the CDR3 is TGTGCCAGCAGCTTGCTAGGGGGGCAAGAGACCCAGTACTTC.

Written as DNA, the CDR3 is TGTGCCAGCAGTTACTCAACGACAGGGATGGAGACCCAGTACTTC. The encoded protein is CASSYSTTGMETQYF. The chain uses TRBV6-5 and TRBJ2-5; 7 bases match TRBD1. The length of the CDR3 is 15 residues. V dropped 0 bases and J dropped 5; count of bases not matched to a gene: 6. In germline, CDR1 is MNHEY, CDR2 SVGAGI.

The genes are TRBV2 and TRBJ1-2, with 8 bases fitting TRBD1. The trim removed 6 bases at V and 0 bases at J, leaving 9 bases unmatched. This CDR3 region has 16 residues. Germline assignment: CDR1 SNHLY and CDR2 FYNNEI. CDR3 in amino acids: CASRSGQATTNYGYTF. In DNA, the CDR3 is TGTGCCAGCAGATCGGGACAGGCTACCACTAACTATGGCTACACCTTC.

The chain links TRBV11-3 to TRBJ2-1, with D possibly TRBD2 on 5 matching bases. Germline V lookup: CDR1 SGHNT, CDR2 YENEEA. This CDR3 spans 17 amino acids. The V end was cut by 1 base, the J end by 0 bases, with 13 bases between. The CDR3 protein is CASSLAILASSYNEQFF. CDR3 nucleotides: TGTGCCAGCAGCTTAGCGATATTAGCGAGCTCCTACAATGAGCAGTTCTTC.

The CDR3 DNA reads as TGTGCCAGCAGTGAGACAACAGTCTATGGCTACACCTTC. The encoded protein is CASSETTVYGYTF. The gene calls are TRBV6-1 and TRBJ1-2; D gene ambiguous. The germline CDR1 and CDR2 sequences are MNHNS and SASEGT. Between the trimmed V and J ends, which lost 3 bases and 4 bases, there was a span of 9 bases. The length of the CDR3 is 13 residues.

The chain carries TRBV4-1 and TRBJ2-7; TRBD1 matches 8 bases. Trimming cost V 5 bases and J 2 bases; bases outside gene matches: 5. Germline V CDR1 and CDR2: MGHRA, YSYEKL. This CDR3 contains 14 residues. CDR3 region: CASSTGGSAYEQYF. The CDR3 DNA reads TGCGCCAGCAGCACAGGGGGTTCCGCCTACGAGCAGTACTTC.

This clone was recorded a few times. The chain has TRBV18 and TRBJ1-2; 7 positions match TRBD1. The V and J ends lost 3 bases and 2 bases, in that order; junction bases with no gene match: 6. The CDR3 sequence is 15 residues long. Germline V gives CDR1 KGHSH, CDR2 LQKENI. The CDR3 DNA reads TGTGCCAGCTCACCTTTCCGGGACAGCAACTATGGCTACACCTTC. The encoded protein is CASSPFRDSNYGYTF.

The rearrangement links TRBV2 to TRBJ1-5; D gene unclear. The V end was cut by 2 bases, the J end by 0 bases, with 5 bases between. Germline V gene lookup returns CDR1 SNHLY and CDR2 FYNNEI. The CDR3 sequence is 14 residues long. Here the CDR3 DNA reads TGTGCCAGCAGTGAACAATATAGCAATCAGCCCCAGCATTTT. Translating it yields CASSEQYSNQPQHF.

This clone was recorded a few times. The rearrangement joins TRBV7-9 to TRBJ1-6, with D possibly being TRBD1 (6 bases). Germline V lookup: CDR1 SEHNR, CDR2 FQNEAQ (reference sequence). V was clipped by 4 bases and J by 14 bases, with 27 bases between them. The CDR3 is made up of 17 amino acids. In DNA form, the CDR3 reads TGTGCCAGCAGCTCCCAATATACGGAGGGCAGGGGTGACACCCTCCACTTT. Protein sequence: CASSSQYTEGRGDTLHF.

This clone turned up a few times. The chain employs TRBV7-9 and TRBJ2-5; perhaps TRBD1 as D (6 bases). Germline CDR1 reads SEHNR; CDR2 reads FQNEAQ (reference sequence). The CDR3 loop spans 15 amino acids. The V end was cut by 5 bases, the J end by 1 base, with 14 bases between. CDR3 region: CASSPGVTSQETQYF. Here the CDR3 DNA reads TGTGCCAGCAGCCCAGGGGTTACAAGCCAAGAGACCCAGTACTTC.

The chain combines TRBV7-2 with TRBJ1-2, with 7 bases identical to TRBD1. V dropped 5 bases and J dropped 8; count of bases not matched to a gene: 17. Per the germline V gene, CDR1 is SGHTA and CDR2 is FQGNSA. The CDR3 is 16 amino acids. DNA for the CDR3: TGTGCCAGCAGCCCCGAGGGAGGGGGCGCAGGACGGGGCTACACCTTC. Encoded protein: CASSPEGGGAGRGYTF. Based on the CDR3 plus reference TRBV7-2 and TRBJ1-2, the full variable domain is GAGVSQSPSNKVTEKGKDVELRCDPISGHTALYWYRQSLGQGLEFLIYFQGNSAPDKSGLPSDRFSAERTGGSVSTLTIQRTQQEDSAVYLCASSPEGGGAGRGYTFGSGTRLTVV.

This clone was seen a few times. The genes are TRBV7-2 and TRBJ2-1; possibly TRBD2 for D (6 bases). Germline V lookup: CDR1 SGHTA, CDR2 FQGNSA. Trimming removed 6 bases from V and 0 bases from J, with 18 bases in between. The CDR3 has 17 amino acids. The CDR3 coding sequence is TGTGCCAGCAGTCAAGGGCGCGGGGTCGTCTCCTACAATGAGCAGTTCTTC. This codes for CASSQGRGVVSYNEQFF.

The chain carries TRBV5-6 and TRBJ2-5, with 7 positions matching TRBD1. V lost 4 bases, J lost 5 bases, and 11 bases stayed unmatched. Germline V gene sequence: CDR1 SGHDT, CDR2 YYEEEE. The CDR3 sequence is 15 residues long. The CDR3 region is CASSLLTGSSETQYF. CDR3 DNA sequence: TGTGCCAGCAGCCTCCTGACAGGGAGTTCGGAGACCCAGTACTTC.

This clone appeared many times. The genes are TRBV7-3 and TRBJ2-1; D is undetermined. Looked up from germline, CDR1 is SGHTA and CDR2 is FQGTGA. V dropped 1 base and J dropped 7 bases, with 5 bases sitting between them. The CDR3 sequence is 12 residues long. CDR3 bases: TGTGCCAGCAGCTTAAGCCTGAATGAGCAGTTCTTC. Protein: CASSLSLNEQFF.

The CDR3 reads CASSLRNSPLHF. As DNA, the CDR3 is TGTGCCAGCAGCTTAAGGAATTCACCCCTCCACTTT. This chain links TRBV11-1 with TRBJ1-6; D unclear. Between the trimmed V and J ends, which lost 2 bases and 7 bases, there was a span of 3 bases. Germline CDR1 reads SGHAT; CDR2 reads FQDESV (reference sequence). This CDR3 has 12 amino acids. The entire variable domain, with the rest obtained from reference TRBV11-1 and TRBJ1-6, is as follows: EAEVAQSPRYKITEKSQAVAFWCDPISGHATLYWYRQILGQGPELLVQFQDESVVDDSQLPKDRFSAERLKGVDSTLKIQPAELGDSAMYLCASSLRNSPLHFGNGTRLTVT.

This clone has only a few counts. The chain couples TRBV5-1 to TRBJ2-5, with D hard to call. Germline lookup yields CDR1 SGHRS and CDR2 YFSETQ. V was pared by 0 bases and J by 1 base, with 7 bases between. The CDR3 runs 14 residues. This CDR3 is CASSLGSLQETQYF. CDR3 DNA sequence: TGCGCCAGCAGCTTGGGCTCTCTCCAAGAGACCCAGTACTTC. Together with reference TRBV5-1 and TRBJ2-5, the CDR3 gives the full variable domain: KAGVTQTPRYLIKTRGQQVTLSCSPISGHRSVSWYQQTPGQGLQFLFEYFSETQRNKGNFPGRFSGRQFSNSRSEMNVSTLELGDSALYLCASSLGSLQETQYFGPGTRLLVL.

The sample holds a few counts of this clone. The chain has TRBV9 and TRBJ1-2; a possible D gene is TRBD1 (5 bases). Trimming stripped 0 bases from V and 8 bases from J, with 11 bases between. The CDR3 totals 13 residues. Germline CDR1 SGDLS, CDR2 YYNGEE. The CDR3 DNA is TGTGCCAGCAGCGTAGTGGGGCTCGTCGGCTACACCTTC. Protein product: CASSVVGLVGYTF.

This chain joins TRBV29-1 and TRBJ2-1, with 7 bases matching TRBD2. This CDR3 spans 13 amino acids. The J segment lost 9 bases and the V segment lost 5 bases, leaving 10 bases of the junction unmatched. In germline, CDR1 is SQVTM, CDR2 ANQGSEA. The CDR3 bases are TGCAGCGTTATCCGTTTGGGAGGGAGTGAGCAGTTCTTC. Translation gives CSVIRLGGSEQFF.

This clone was seen only a few times. This chain uses TRBV4-1 with TRBJ2-3; D not resolved. The germline V gene encodes CDR1 MGHRA and CDR2 YSYEKL. The CDR3 consists of 12 residues. V dropped 4 bases and J dropped 2 bases, with 4 bases sitting between them. The CDR3 sequence: CASSRLTDTQYF. The CDR3 bases are TGCGCCAGCAGCCGACTCACAGATACGCAGTATTTT.

The sample holds a few counts of this clone. The genes are TRBV7-2 and TRBJ2-5, with D possibly called TRBD1 or TRBD2 (5 bases each). The V end lost 5 bases, the J end lost 5 bases, and 18 bases lay between the germline ends. The CDR3 runs to 15 residues. The V gene's germline CDR1 is SGHTA and CDR2 FQGNSA. This CDR3 is CASSRQPGREETQYF. The CDR3 DNA reads as TGTGCCAGCAGCAGACAGCCGGGACGTGAGGAGACCCAGTACTTC.

This clone was detected a few times. This sequence joins TRBV12-2 and TRBJ1-2. TRBV12-2 is classified as a pseudogene. The CDR3 spans 16 residues. CDR3: CASRFINSVPNYGYTF. Written as DNA, the CDR3 is TGTGCAAGTCGCTTCATTAATTCGGTCCCGAACTATGGCTACACCTTC.

The chain carries TRBV6-5 and TRBJ1-2; D is unclear. V shed 0 bases and J shed 0 bases, with 8 bases lying between them. The CDR3 runs 15 residues. Germline lookup yields CDR1 MNHEY and CDR2 SVGAGI. The CDR3 DNA follows: TGTGCCAGCAGTTACTCGTTGCCAACTAACTATGGCTACACCTTC. Translating gives CASSYSLPTNYGYTF.

The V gene is TRBV9, the J gene TRBJ2-3; D is perhaps TRBD2 (5 bases). This CDR3 region has 14 residues. Germline CDR1 SGDLS, CDR2 YYNGEE. The V end lost 0 bases, the J end lost 8 bases, and 13 bases lay between the germline ends. CDR3 amino acids: CASSVEVAPRTQYF. CDR3 DNA: TGTGCCAGCAGCGTAGAAGTAGCGCCACGTACGCAGTATTTT.

This clone was seen only a few times. The chain joins TRBV28 to TRBJ2-5; D may be TRBD1 or TRBD2 (6 bases each). CDR3 length: 15 amino acids. Germline CDR1 reads MDHEN; CDR2 reads SYDVKM. Trimming cost V 6 bases and J 0 bases, with 14 bases left between them. The CDR3 loop reads CASSHPGGYQETQYF. CDR3 in DNA: TGTGCCAGCAGCCACCCCGGGGGCTACCAAGAGACCCAGTACTTC.

This chain links TRBV6-5 with TRBJ1-5; D might be TRBD1 (5 bases). The germline gives CDR1 MNHEY, CDR2 SVGAGI. Between the trimmed V and J ends, which lost 6 bases and 1 base, there was a span of 13 bases. The CDR3 sequence is 15 residues long. CDR3 DNA sequence: TGTGCCAGCAGCTGGGGGGTTGGAAGCAATCAGCCCCAGCATTTT. This encodes CASSWGVGSNQPQHF.

This clone was counted only a few times. This chain joins TRBV28 and TRBJ2-1, with 7 bases that match TRBD1. V lost 5 bases and J lost 8; bases outside the gene matches: 6. CDR1 MDHEN and CDR2 SYDVKM come from the germline V gene. The CDR3 extends over 13 amino acids. As DNA, the CDR3 is TGTGCCAGCAGTCCCCATGACAGGGATGAGCAGTTCTTC. Amino acids: CASSPHDRDEQFF.

The rearrangement links TRBV2 to TRBJ2-1; TRBD1 agrees at 8 bases. Losses at the gene ends were 4 bases for V and 0 bases for J; bases not matched to a gene: 5. The CDR3 runs to 16 residues. Per the germline V gene, CDR1 is SNHLY and CDR2 is FYNNEI. The CDR3 DNA reads as TGTGCCAGCAGTGCTTGGACAGGGAGCTCCTACAATGAGCAGTTCTTC. It encodes CASSAWTGSSYNEQFF.